This T cell receptor beta chain comes out of a study of spatial heterogeneity in lung cancer. The wider study: At a median of roughly 2 years after resection, follow-up PBMC samples were sequenced when available. Study results and caveats: In blood, ubiquitous expanded tumor TCRs appeared more at resection than follow-up.

Every cDNA TCR molecule received its own unique molecular identifier. TCRdb called the 5' RACE reads again in MiXCR, with one record for every CDR3 protein. The data hold more than 95,000 distinct CDR3 sequences, with approximately 12% observed a single time. Germline CDR1 reads MNHEY; CDR2 reads SVGEGT. The CDR3 totals 15 residues. V lost 2 bases to trimming and J lost 4 bases; unmatched junction nucleotides: 8. Time point: blood at routine non-recurrence follow-up after resection. Sequencing of whole RNA from tumor, nontumor lung or frozen PBMC involved no sorting. This clonotype was picked up many times. Its antigen is unidentified.

J is TRBJ2-7 and V is TRBV6-2 or TRBV6-3; 7 bases agree with TRBD2. The specimen was PBMCs, collected at follow-up. This receptor was taken from a male donor with early-stage non-small cell lung cancer. The CDR3 DNA reads as TGTGCCAGCAGTTACGGGCGGGGGAGTAGGTACGAGCAGTACTTC. Translated, it gives CASSYGRGSRYEQYF.